A single sample is the source of the 9 T cell receptor beta chains below, sequenced in a study of early stage breast cancer tumors. Repertoires were generated with immunoSEQ multiplex PCR, while TCRdb's copy carries only in-frame clones and drops some. The profile covers around 53,000 clones, with under 95% appearing a single time and about 5% taken by the ten largest. The sequenced sample was blood. The receptors derive from a person aged 70 to 85 with breast cancer.

The chain carries TRBV6-6 and TRBJ1-5; 11 nucleotides agree with TRBD1. Germline values: CDR1 MNHNY, CDR2 SVGAGI (reference sequence). V dropped 6 bases and J dropped 7; count of bases not matched to a gene: 8. This CDR3 is 15 amino acids long. CDR3 sequence (DNA): TGTGCCAGCAGCCGCGGGGGGACAGGGGGGCAGCCCCAGCATTTT. As protein: CASSRGGTGGQPQHF.

The chain combines TRBV29-1 with TRBJ2-1; D perhaps matches TRBD2 (6 bases). This CDR3 spans 11 amino acids. V dropped 6 bases and J dropped 7 bases, with 10 bases sitting between them. Germline assignment: CDR1 SQVTM and CDR2 ANQGSEA. CDR3 amino acids: CSVHGGNEQFF. The DNA for the CDR3 is TGCAGCGTCCATGGGGGGAATGAGCAGTTCTTC.

This chain's CDR3 is CASSYGPPPLHF. The CDR3 region has the DNA TGTGCCAGCAGTTACGGGCCCCCACCCCTCCACTTT. The V and J genes are TRBV6-5 and TRBJ1-6; D is undetermined. V lost 2 bases to trimming and J lost 11 bases, with 7 bases between them. Germline-derived CDR1 and CDR2 are MNHEY and SVGAGI. The CDR3 has 12 residues.

This clone has only one observation. The J gene is TRBJ1-2, the V gene TRBV28; D remains unclear. Germline CDR1 is MDHEN and CDR2 is SYDVKM. Trimming stripped 7 bases from V and 8 bases from J, with 20 bases between. The CDR3 length is 14 residues. The CDR3 DNA reads as TGTGCCAGCACCTCCGGCGGTGCGGGTAGCGGCTACACCTTC. Protein product: CASTSGGAGSGYTF.

V and J are TRBV5-4 and TRBJ1-1; D gene ambiguous. Deletions cut 7 bases from V and 4 bases from J, with 11 bases between. The germline CDR1 and CDR2 sequences are SGHNT and YYREEE (reference sequence). This CDR3 region has 12 residues. In DNA, the CDR3 is TGTGCCAGCTCGAGGGTCGGCACTGAAGCTTTCTTT. Translation: CASSRVGTEAFF.

The V and J genes are TRBV5-1 and TRBJ2-1; 12 nucleotides match TRBD2. Trimming removed 4 bases from V and 7 bases from J; junction bases left unmatched: 3. CDR1 and CDR2 from the germline V gene are SGHRS and YFSETQ. The CDR3 is 14 residues long. CDR3 bases: TGCGCCAGCAGCCAACTAGCGGGAGGAAATGAGCAGTTCTTC. It encodes CASSQLAGGNEQFF.

This chain uses TRBV19 with TRBJ2-2; the D gene is possibly TRBD2 (6 bases). The germline V gene has CDR1 LNHDA and CDR2 SQIVND (reference sequence). The CDR3 consists of 15 residues. V lost 0 bases, J lost 9 bases, and 14 bases lay in between. The DNA for the CDR3 is TGTGCCAGTAGTATAGATGTTCGGGGAGGCAGGGAGCTGTTTTTT. Translating gives CASSIDVRGGRELFF.

This chain links TRBV14 with TRBJ2-7, with 9 bases that match TRBD1. Germline V CDR1 and CDR2: SGHDN, FVKESK. The V gene end was trimmed by 1 base and the J gene end by 2 bases; junction bases not matched to a gene: 0. This CDR3 is 14 amino acids long. In DNA, the CDR3 is TGTGCCAGCAGCCAAGGACAGGGGGCCTACGAGCAGTACTTC. Translated: CASSQGQGAYEQYF. Variable domain in full (rest from reference TRBV14 and TRBJ2-7): EAGVTQFPSHSVIEKGQTVTLRCDPISGHDNLYWYRRVMGKEIKFLLHFVKESKQDESGMPNNRFLAERTGGTYSTLKVQPAELEDSGVYFCASSQGQGAYEQYFGPGTRLTVT.

CDR3 in amino acids: CASSYQSNEQFF. Written as DNA, the CDR3 is TGTGCCAGCAGTTATCAGTCGAATGAGCAGTTCTTC. The chain combines TRBV6-6 with TRBJ2-1; D is ambiguous. The CDR3 contains 12 residues. Germline V gene data show CDR1 as MNHNY and CDR2 as SVGAGI (reference sequence). Between the trimmed V and J ends, which lost 3 bases and 7 bases, there was a span of 7 bases.